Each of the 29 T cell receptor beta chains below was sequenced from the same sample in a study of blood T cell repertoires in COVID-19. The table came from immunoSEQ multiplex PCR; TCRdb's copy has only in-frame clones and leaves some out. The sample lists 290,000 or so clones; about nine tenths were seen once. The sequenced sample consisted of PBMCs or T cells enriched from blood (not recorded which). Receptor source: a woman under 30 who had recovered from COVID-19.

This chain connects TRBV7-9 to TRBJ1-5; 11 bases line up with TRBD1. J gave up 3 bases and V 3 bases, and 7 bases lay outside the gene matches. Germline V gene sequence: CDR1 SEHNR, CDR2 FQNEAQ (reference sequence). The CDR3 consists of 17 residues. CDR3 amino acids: CASSLAGQGADNQPQHF. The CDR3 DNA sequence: TGTGCCAGCAGCTTGGCAGGACAGGGGGCGGACAATCAGCCCCAGCATTTT. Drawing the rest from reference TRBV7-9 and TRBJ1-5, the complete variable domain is DTGVSQNPRHKITKRGQNVTFRCDPISEHNRLYWYRQTLGQGPEFLTYFQNEAQLEKSRLLSDRFSAERPKGSFSTLEIQRTEQGDSAMYLCASSLAGQGADNQPQHFGDGTRLSIL.

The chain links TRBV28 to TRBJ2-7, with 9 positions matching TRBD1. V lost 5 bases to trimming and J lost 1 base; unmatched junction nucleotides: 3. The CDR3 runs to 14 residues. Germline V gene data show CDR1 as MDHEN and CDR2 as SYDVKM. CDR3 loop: CASSTGQGSYEQYF. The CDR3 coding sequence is TGTGCCAGCAGTACCGGACAGGGGTCCTACGAGCAGTACTTC.

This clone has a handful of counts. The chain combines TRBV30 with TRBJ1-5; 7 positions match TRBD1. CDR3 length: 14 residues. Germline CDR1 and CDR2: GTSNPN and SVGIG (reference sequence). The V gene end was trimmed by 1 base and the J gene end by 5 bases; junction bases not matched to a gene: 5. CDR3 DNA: TGTGCCTGGAGTGCCGACAGGGTGGATCAGCCCCAGCATTTT. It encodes CAWSADRVDQPQHF.

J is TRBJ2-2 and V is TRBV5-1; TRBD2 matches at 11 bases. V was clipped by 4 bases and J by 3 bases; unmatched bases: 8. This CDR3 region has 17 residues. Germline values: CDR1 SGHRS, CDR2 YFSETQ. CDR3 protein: CASSAITSGRYTGELFF. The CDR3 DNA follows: TGCGCCAGCAGCGCCATTACTAGCGGGAGATACACCGGGGAGCTGTTTTTT.

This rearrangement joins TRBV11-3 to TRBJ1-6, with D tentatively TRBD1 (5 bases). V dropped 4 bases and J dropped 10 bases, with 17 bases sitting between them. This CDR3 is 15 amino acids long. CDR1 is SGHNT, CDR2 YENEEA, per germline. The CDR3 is CASSWGEGRDSPLHF. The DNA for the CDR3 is TGTGCCAGCAGCTGGGGGGAGGGAAGAGACTCACCCCTCCACTTT.

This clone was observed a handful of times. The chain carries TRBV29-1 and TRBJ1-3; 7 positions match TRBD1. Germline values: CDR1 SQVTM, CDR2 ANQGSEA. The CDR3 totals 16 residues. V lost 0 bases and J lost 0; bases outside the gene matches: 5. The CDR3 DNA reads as TGCAGCGTTGAAGATCCCCGGGACAGCTCTGGAAACACCATATATTTT. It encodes CSVEDPRDSSGNTIYF.

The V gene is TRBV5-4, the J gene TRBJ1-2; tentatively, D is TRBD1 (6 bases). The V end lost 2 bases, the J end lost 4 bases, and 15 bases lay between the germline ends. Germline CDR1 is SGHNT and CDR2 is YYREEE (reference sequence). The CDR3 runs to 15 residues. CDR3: CASSFRDTTLYGYTF. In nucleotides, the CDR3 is TGTGCCAGCAGCTTCCGGGACACCACTCTCTATGGCTACACCTTC. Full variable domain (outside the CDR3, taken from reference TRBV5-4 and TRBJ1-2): ETGVTQSPTHLIKTRGQQVTLRCSSQSGHNTVSWYQQALGQGPQFIFQYYREEENGRGNFPPRFSGLQFPNYSSELNVNALELDDSALYLCASSFRDTTLYGYTFGSGTRLTVV.

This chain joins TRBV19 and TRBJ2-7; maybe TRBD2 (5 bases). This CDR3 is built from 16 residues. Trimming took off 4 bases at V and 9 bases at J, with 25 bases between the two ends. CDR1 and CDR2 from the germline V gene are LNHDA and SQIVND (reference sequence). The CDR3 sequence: CASSSAIEGSSTWQYF. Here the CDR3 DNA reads TGTGCCAGTAGTAGCGCCATAGAGGGCAGCTCTACGTGGCAGTACTTC.

The CDR3 bases are TGTGCCAGCCAGGGGCGCTACGAGCAGTACTTC. It codes for CASQGRYEQYF. The chain joins TRBV2 to TRBJ2-7, with D possibly being TRBD1 (6 bases). V shed 8 bases and J shed 3 bases, with 8 bases lying between them. CDR1 and CDR2 from the germline V gene are SNHLY and FYNNEI. This CDR3 spans 11 amino acids.

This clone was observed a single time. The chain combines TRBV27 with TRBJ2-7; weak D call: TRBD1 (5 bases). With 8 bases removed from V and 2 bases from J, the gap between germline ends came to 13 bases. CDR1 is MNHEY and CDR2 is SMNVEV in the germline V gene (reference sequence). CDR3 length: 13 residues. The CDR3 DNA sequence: TGTGCCAGCGCCCCAGACAGTACCTACGAGCAGTACTTC. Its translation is CASAPDSTYEQYF.

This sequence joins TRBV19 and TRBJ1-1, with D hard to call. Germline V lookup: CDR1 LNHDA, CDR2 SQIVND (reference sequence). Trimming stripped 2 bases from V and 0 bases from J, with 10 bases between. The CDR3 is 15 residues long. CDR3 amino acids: CASSIYQALNTEAFF. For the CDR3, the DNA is TGTGCCAGTAGTATATATCAGGCGTTGAACACTGAAGCTTTCTTT.

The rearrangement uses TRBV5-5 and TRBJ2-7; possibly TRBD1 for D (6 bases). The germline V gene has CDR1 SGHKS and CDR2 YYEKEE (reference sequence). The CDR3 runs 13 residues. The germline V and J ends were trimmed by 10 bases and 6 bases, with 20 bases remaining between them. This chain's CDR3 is CASKAGRGIEQYF. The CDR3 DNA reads TGTGCCTCAAAGGCGGGCAGGGGCATCGAGCAGTACTTC.

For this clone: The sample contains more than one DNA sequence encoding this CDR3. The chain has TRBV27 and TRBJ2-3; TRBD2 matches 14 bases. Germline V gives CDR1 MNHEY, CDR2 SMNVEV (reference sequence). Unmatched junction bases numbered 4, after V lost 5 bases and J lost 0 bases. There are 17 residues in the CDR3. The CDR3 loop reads CASSPGTSGGSTDTQYF. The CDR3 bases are TGTGCCAGCAGTCCGGGGACTAGCGGGGGAAGCACAGATACGCAGTATTTT.

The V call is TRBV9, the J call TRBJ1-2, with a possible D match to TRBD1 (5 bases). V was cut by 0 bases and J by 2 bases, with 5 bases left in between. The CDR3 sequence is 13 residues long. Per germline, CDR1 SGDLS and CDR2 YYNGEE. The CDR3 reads CASSVGQNYGYTF. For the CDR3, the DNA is TGTGCCAGCAGCGTAGGACAGAACTATGGCTACACCTTC. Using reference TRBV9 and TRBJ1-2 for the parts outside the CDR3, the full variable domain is DSGVTQTPKHLITATGQRVTLRCSPRSGDLSVYWYQQSLDQGLQFLIQYYNGEERAKGNILERFSAQQFPDLHSELNLSSLELGDSALYFCASSVGQNYGYTFGSGTRLTVV.

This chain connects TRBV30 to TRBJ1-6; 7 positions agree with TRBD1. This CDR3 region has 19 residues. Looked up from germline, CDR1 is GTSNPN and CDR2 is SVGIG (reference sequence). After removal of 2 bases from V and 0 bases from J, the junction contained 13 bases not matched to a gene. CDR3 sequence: CAWSSAGGTFPSYNSPLHF. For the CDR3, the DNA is TGTGCCTGGAGTTCAGCAGGGGGGACCTTTCCCTCCTATAATTCACCCCTCCACTTT.

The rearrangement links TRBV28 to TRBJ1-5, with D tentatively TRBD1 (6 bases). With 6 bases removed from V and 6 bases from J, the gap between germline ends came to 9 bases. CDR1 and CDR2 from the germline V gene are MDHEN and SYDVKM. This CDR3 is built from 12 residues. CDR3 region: CASSRTAQPQHF. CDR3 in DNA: TGTGCCAGCAGCCGGACAGCTCAGCCCCAGCATTTT.

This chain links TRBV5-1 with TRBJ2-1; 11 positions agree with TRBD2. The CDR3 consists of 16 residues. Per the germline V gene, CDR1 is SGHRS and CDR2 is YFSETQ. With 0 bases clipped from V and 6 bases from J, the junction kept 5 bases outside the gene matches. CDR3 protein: CASSLDTSGGLNEQFF. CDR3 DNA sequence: TGCGCCAGCAGCTTGGATACTAGCGGGGGCCTCAATGAGCAGTTCTTC.

CDR3 in amino acids: CASSVAPNDRGLGGYTF. In DNA, the CDR3 is TGTGCCAGCAGCGTAGCCCCCAACGACAGGGGGCTGGGAGGATACACCTTC. The rearrangement links TRBV9 to TRBJ1-2; TRBD1 aligns across 10 bases. The trim removed 0 bases at V and 11 bases at J, leaving 16 bases unmatched. This CDR3 has 17 residues. Per the germline V gene, CDR1 is SGDLS and CDR2 is YYNGEE.

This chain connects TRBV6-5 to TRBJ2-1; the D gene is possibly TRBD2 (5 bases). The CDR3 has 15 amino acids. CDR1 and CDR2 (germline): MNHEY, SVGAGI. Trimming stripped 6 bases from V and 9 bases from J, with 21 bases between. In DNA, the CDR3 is TGTGCCAGCAGGCAGTTGGGCCACGTAGAGGGTGAGCAGTTCTTC. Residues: CASRQLGHVEGEQFF.

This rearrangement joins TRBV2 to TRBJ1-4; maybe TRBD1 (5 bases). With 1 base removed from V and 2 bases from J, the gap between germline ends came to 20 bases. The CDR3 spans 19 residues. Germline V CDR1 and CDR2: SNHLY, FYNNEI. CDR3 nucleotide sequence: TGTGCCAGCAGTGAAGAGCAGGGATTTGTTGTAGTGACTAATGAAAAACTGTTTTTT. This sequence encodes CASSEEQGFVVVTNEKLFF.

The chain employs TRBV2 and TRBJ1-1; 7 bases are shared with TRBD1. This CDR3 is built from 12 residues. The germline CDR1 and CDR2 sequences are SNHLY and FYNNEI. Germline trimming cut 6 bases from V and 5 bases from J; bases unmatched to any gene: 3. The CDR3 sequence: CASSDRDTEAFF. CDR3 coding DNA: TGTGCCAGCAGCGACAGGGATACTGAAGCTTTCTTT.

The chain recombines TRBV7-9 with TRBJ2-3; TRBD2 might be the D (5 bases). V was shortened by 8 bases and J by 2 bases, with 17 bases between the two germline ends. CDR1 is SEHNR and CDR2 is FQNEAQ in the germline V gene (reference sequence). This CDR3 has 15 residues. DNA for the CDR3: TGTGCCAGCCGCTCCGGGGAACCCCCCACAGATACGCAGTATTTT. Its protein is CASRSGEPPTDTQYF.

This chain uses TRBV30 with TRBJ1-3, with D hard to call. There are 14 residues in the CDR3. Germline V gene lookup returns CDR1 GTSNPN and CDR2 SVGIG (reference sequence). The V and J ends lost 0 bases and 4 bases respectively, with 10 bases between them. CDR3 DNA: TGTGCCTGGAGTGTACAACTAGCAGGAAACACCATATATTTT. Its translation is CAWSVQLAGNTIYF.

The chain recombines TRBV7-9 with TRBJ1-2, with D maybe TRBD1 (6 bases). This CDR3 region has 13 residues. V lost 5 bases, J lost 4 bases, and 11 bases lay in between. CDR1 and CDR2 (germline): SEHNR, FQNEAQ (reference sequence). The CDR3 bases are TGTGCCAGCAGCCCAGAGACAGGCTATGGCTACACCTTC. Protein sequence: CASSPETGYGYTF.

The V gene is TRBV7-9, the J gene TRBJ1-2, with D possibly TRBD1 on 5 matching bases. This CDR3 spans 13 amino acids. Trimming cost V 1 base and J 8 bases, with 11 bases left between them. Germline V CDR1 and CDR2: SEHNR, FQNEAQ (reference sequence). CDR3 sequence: CASSLEGFGGYTF. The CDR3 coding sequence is TGTGCCAGCAGCTTAGAGGGGTTTGGAGGCTACACCTTC.

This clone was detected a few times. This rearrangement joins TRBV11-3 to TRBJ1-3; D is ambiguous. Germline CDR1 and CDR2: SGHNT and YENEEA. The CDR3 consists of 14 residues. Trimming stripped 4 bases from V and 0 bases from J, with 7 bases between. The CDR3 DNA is TGTGCCAGCAGCTATACAGTCTCTGGAAACACCATATATTTT. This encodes CASSYTVSGNTIYF.

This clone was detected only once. The CDR3 DNA is TGTGCCAGTAGTAGTCGGCGAGGCGATGGCTACACCTTC. Protein product: CASSSRRGDGYTF. V is TRBV19 and J is TRBJ1-2; D gene uncertain. Germline CDR1 is LNHDA and CDR2 is SQIVND (reference sequence). V was cut by 4 bases and J by 6 bases, with 12 bases left in between. The CDR3 extends over 13 amino acids.

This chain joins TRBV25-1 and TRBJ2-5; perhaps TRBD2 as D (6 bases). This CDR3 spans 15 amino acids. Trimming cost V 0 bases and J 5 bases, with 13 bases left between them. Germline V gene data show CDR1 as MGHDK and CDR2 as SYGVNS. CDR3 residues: CASSEYPGDPETQYF. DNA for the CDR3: TGTGCCAGCAGTGAATATCCGGGAGACCCCGAGACCCAGTACTTC.

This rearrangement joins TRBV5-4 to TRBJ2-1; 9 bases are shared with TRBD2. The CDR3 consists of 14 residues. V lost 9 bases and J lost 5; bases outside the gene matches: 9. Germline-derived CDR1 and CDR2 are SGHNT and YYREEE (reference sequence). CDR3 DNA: TGTGCCACCCGCTCGACTAGCGGCCACAATGAGCAGTTCTTC. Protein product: CATRSTSGHNEQFF.